The 20 T cell receptor beta chains in this list originate from one sample, sequenced in a study of cytomegalovirus exposure and HLA in healthy donors (dated by TCRdb to about 2017). Libraries were built with the immunoSEQ multiplex PCR assay. The multiplex PCR relied on a mix of 60 forward primers for TCR Vbeta segments and 13 reverse primers for TCR Jbeta segments. TCRdb provides this immuneACCESS table in a form limited to in-frame rearrangements. Some clones are lacking; in checked studies, under half of them reflect an unresolved V gene, and why the rest are absent is not known. The sample records around 63,000 clones, approximately 80% of which are singletons. The top ten constitute roughly 3% of the sample. The sequenced material came from PBMCs. The origin of the receptors is a woman in her twenties or thirties in good health and CMV-seronegative.

This sequence joins TRBV5-1 and TRBJ2-3, with TRBD2 matching over 10 bases. CDR1 is SGHRS, CDR2 YFSETQ, per germline. V was pared by 0 bases and J by 0 bases, with 4 bases of the junction left unmatched. The CDR3 covers 17 residues. The DNA of the CDR3 is TGCGCCAGCAGCTTGGCCACGACTAGCGGGAGCACAGATACGCAGTATTTT. Translating gives CASSLATTSGSTDTQYF.

The CDR3 nucleotides read TGTGCCAGCAGCTTGGCGGGACAGAGCTCTGGAAACACCATATATTTT. It is translated as CASSLAGQSSGNTIYF. V and J are TRBV5-4 and TRBJ1-3; TRBD1 agrees at 7 bases. V gave up 0 bases and J gave up 0 bases; unmatched junction bases: 3. The length of the CDR3 is 16 residues. Germline V gene lookup returns CDR1 SGHNT and CDR2 YYREEE (reference sequence). Full variable domain (outside the CDR3, taken from reference TRBV5-4 and TRBJ1-3): ETGVTQSPTHLIKTRGQQVTLRCSSQSGHNTVSWYQQALGQGPQFIFQYYREEENGRGNFPPRFSGLQFPNYSSELNVNALELDDSALYLCASSLAGQSSGNTIYFGEGSWLTVV.

The J gene is TRBJ2-7, the V gene TRBV11-2, with 7 bases aligning to TRBD2. Germline assignment: CDR1 SGHAT and CDR2 FQNNGV. The CDR3 consists of 14 residues. The V segment lost 1 base and the J segment 4 bases; nucleotides outside the gene matches: 4. The CDR3 nucleotides are TGTGCCAGCAGCTTAGGGGCGGGGGAATACGAGCAGTACTTC. Translation: CASSLGAGEYEQYF.

The CDR3 is CASSGPGSGQETQYF. The CDR3 coding sequence is TGTGCCAGCAGTGGCCCCGGTTCGGGACAAGAGACCCAGTACTTC. The chain links TRBV25-1 to TRBJ2-5, with TRBD2 as a possible D gene (5 bases). Germline V gives CDR1 MGHDK, CDR2 SYGVNS. V gave up 4 bases and J gave up 2 bases, with 14 bases separating them. This CDR3 has 15 residues. Full variable domain (outside the CDR3, taken from reference TRBV25-1 and TRBJ2-5): EADIYQTPRYLVIGTGKKITLECSQTMGHDKMYWYQQDPGMELHLIHYSYGVNSTEKGDLSSESTVSRIRTEHFPLTLESARPSHTSQYLCASSGPGSGQETQYFGPGTRLLVL.

The chain joins TRBV5-5 to TRBJ1-1; D not certain. Trimming removed 6 bases from V and 4 bases from J, with 13 bases in between. The germline CDR1 and CDR2 sequences are SGHKS and YYEKEE (reference sequence). The CDR3 has 13 residues. Written as DNA, the CDR3 is TGTGCCAGCACCCTCGAGCCGGGCACTGAAGCTTTCTTT. This gives the protein CASTLEPGTEAFF.

In this sample, this clone turned up once. V is TRBV30 and J is TRBJ1-1; D gene unclear. CDR1 and CDR2 (germline): GTSNPN, SVGIG (reference sequence). The CDR3 length is 13 residues. The germline V and J ends were trimmed by 2 bases and 8 bases, with 15 bases remaining between them. In DNA form, the CDR3 reads TGTGCCTGGAGTTTGGGAGTTGAACAAGAAGCTTTCTTT. It codes for CAWSLGVEQEAFF.

The chain combines TRBV7-3 with TRBJ2-1; maybe TRBD2 (5 bases). The CDR3 length is 13 residues. V was shortened by 6 bases and J by 3 bases, with 9 bases between the two germline ends. Germline assignment: CDR1 SGHTA and CDR2 FQGTGA. The CDR3 DNA sequence: TGTGCCAGCAGAAAGGAGGACTACAATGAGCAGTTCTTC. Translation: CASRKEDYNEQFF.

The chain uses TRBV11-3 and TRBJ2-3, with 8 bases matching TRBD2. The CDR3 spans 16 residues. Germline CDR1 and CDR2: SGHNT and YENEEA. J lost 0 bases, V lost 5 bases, and 7 bases had no gene match. The CDR3 sequence: CASSPGASGSTDTQYF. In DNA form, the CDR3 reads TGTGCCAGCAGCCCCGGGGCTAGCGGGAGCACAGATACGCAGTATTTT.

This clone was picked up one time. This chain links TRBV30 with TRBJ1-2; 7 nucleotides line up with TRBD1. The ends lost 0 bases at V and 8 bases at J; junction bases unmatched: 3. The CDR3 consists of 12 residues. In germline, CDR1 is GTSNPN, CDR2 SVGIG (reference sequence). The CDR3 coding sequence is TGTGCCTGGAGTGTAGGGGGCGGGGGCTACACCTTC. This gives the protein CAWSVGGGGYTF. The whole variable domain, filled in from reference TRBV30 and TRBJ1-2, reads SQTIHQWPATLVQPVGSPLSLECTVEGTSNPNLYWYRQAAGRGLQLLFYSVGIGQISSEVPQNLSASRPQDRQFILSSKKLLLSDSGFYLCAWSVGGGGYTFGSGTRLTVV.

This clone was detected only a few times. The CDR3 bases are TGTGCCAGCAGTAGAGACAGGGGGATCTATGAAAAACTGTTTTTT. It translates to CASSRDRGIYEKLFF. V gene TRBV6-5 combines with J gene TRBJ1-4; 9 nucleotides match TRBD1. Germline trimming cut 5 bases from V and 6 bases from J; bases unmatched to any gene: 7. The germline V gene has CDR1 MNHEY and CDR2 SVGAGI. The CDR3 spans 15 residues.

The chain carries TRBV27 and TRBJ1-5; D might be TRBD1 (5 bases). Germline lookup yields CDR1 MNHEY and CDR2 SMNVEV (reference sequence). V was pared by 5 bases and J by 4 bases, with 12 bases between. The length of the CDR3 is 14 residues. CDR3 sequence: CASSPLTANQPQHF. The CDR3 DNA reads as TGTGCCAGCAGTCCGCTGACAGCTAATCAGCCCCAGCATTTT.

The genes are TRBV19 and TRBJ1-2; the D gene is possibly TRBD1 (6 bases). Germline V gene lookup returns CDR1 LNHDA and CDR2 SQIVND (reference sequence). V was trimmed by 1 base and J by 5 bases, leaving 14 bases between them. The CDR3 is 15 amino acids. Here the CDR3 reads CASSIVSGGGYGYTF. For the CDR3, the DNA is TGTGCCAGTAGTATAGTGTCGGGGGGCGGATATGGCTACACCTTC. The complete variable domain, with remaining parts taken from reference TRBV19 and TRBJ1-2, reads DGGITQSPKYLFRKEGQNVTLSCEQNLNHDAMYWYRQDPGQGLRLIYYSQIVNDFQKGDIAEGYSVSREKKESFPLTVTSAQKNPTAFYLCASSIVSGGGYGYTFGSGTRLTVV.

The V call is TRBV10-3, the J call TRBJ2-3; tentative D call: TRBD1 (5 bases). Trimming pared 6 bases from V and 0 bases from J, leaving 10 bases between. Germline loops: CDR1 ENHRY, CDR2 SYGVKD. CDR3 length: 14 residues. CDR3 DNA: TGTGCCATCAGGGGGCAGCTGAGCACAGATACGCAGTATTTT. It encodes CAIRGQLSTDTQYF.

This clone was recorded once. The chain recombines TRBV5-1 with TRBJ1-1; tentatively, D is TRBD1 (5 bases). This CDR3 region has 12 residues. Germline V lookup: CDR1 SGHRS, CDR2 YFSETQ. V shed 6 bases and J shed 5 bases, with 11 bases lying between them. The DNA for the CDR3 is TGCGCCAGCAAAAGGGGTTGGACTGAAGCTTTCTTT. Protein sequence: CASKRGWTEAFF. The full variable domain, its missing parts supplied by reference TRBV5-1 and TRBJ1-1, is KAGVTQTPRYLIKTRGQQVTLSCSPISGHRSVSWYQQTPGQGLQFLFEYFSETQRNKGNFPGRFSGRQFSNSRSEMNVSTLELGDSALYLCASKRGWTEAFFGQGTRLTVV.

The genes are TRBV6-5 and TRBJ2-5; 9 nucleotides line up with TRBD2. Germline-derived CDR1 and CDR2 are MNHEY and SVGAGI. The V and J ends lost 3 bases and 4 bases, in that order; junction bases with no gene match: 9. CDR3 length equals 16 residues. In DNA form, the CDR3 reads TGTGCCAGCAGTTATTACGATGGAGCGGGGGGAGAGACCCAGTACTTC. Translating it yields CASSYYDGAGGETQYF.

This clone was seen a handful of times. The chain joins TRBV9 to TRBJ2-1; 8 nucleotides match TRBD2. This CDR3 is 15 amino acids long. Germline trimming cut 4 bases from V and 7 bases from J; bases unmatched to any gene: 10. The V gene's germline CDR1 is SGDLS and CDR2 YYNGEE. The CDR3 coding sequence is TGTGCCAGCAGCCCCCAGCGGGGGTGGATTAATGAGCAGTTCTTC. This gives the protein CASSPQRGWINEQFF.

This clone has only a few counts. The chain employs TRBV9 and TRBJ2-1, with D maybe TRBD2 (5 bases). In germline, CDR1 is SGDLS, CDR2 YYNGEE. Deletions cut 0 bases from V and 1 base from J, with 11 bases between. This CDR3 is built from 16 residues. This chain's CDR3 is CASSVGPDSSYNEQFF. For the CDR3, the DNA is TGTGCCAGCAGCGTAGGGCCGGACTCTTCCTACAATGAGCAGTTCTTC.

CDR3 sequence reads: CASSRGDRGYEQYF. For the CDR3, the DNA is TGTGCCAGTAGTCGGGGGGACAGGGGCTACGAGCAGTACTTC. The rearrangement uses TRBV19 and TRBJ2-7, with 10 bases that match TRBD1. J was trimmed by 3 bases and V by 5 bases; bases with no gene match: 4. Germline CDR1 and CDR2: LNHDA and SQIVND (reference sequence). The CDR3 sequence is 14 residues long.

The rearrangement joins TRBV19 to TRBJ1-1, with unresolved D. This CDR3 has 15 amino acids. Trimming pared 0 bases from V and 3 bases from J, leaving 11 bases between. Germline loops: CDR1 LNHDA, CDR2 SQIVND (reference sequence). As DNA, the CDR3 is TGTGCCAGTAGTATAGATCGATGGGGAGACACTGAAGCTTTCTTT. This encodes CASSIDRWGDTEAFF.

The chain recombines TRBV5-4 with TRBJ2-1; possibly TRBD1 for D (5 bases). Trimming left V 4 bases short and J 4 bases short, with 12 bases between. CDR3 length equals 14 residues. CDR1 and CDR2 (germline): SGHNT, YYREEE (reference sequence). CDR3 DNA sequence: TGTGCCAGCAGCCCACCTCAGGGTTACAATGAGCAGTTCTTC. The encoded protein is CASSPPQGYNEQFF.